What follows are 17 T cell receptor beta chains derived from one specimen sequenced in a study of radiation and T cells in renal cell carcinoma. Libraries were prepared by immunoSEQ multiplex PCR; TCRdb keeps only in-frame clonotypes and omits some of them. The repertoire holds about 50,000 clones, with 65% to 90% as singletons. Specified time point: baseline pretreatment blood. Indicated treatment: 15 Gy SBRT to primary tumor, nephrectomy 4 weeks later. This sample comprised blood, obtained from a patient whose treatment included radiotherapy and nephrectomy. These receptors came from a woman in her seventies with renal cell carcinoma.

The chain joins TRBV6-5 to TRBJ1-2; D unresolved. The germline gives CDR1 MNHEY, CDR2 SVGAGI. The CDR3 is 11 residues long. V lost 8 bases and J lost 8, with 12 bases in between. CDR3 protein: CASGYLMGYTF. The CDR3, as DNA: TGTGCCAGCGGCTACTTAATGGGCTACACCTTC.

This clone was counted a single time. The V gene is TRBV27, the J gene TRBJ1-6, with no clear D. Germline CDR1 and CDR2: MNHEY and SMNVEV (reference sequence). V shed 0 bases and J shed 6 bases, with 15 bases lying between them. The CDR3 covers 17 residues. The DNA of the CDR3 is TGTGCCAGCAGTTTATCGTCCCCCAGACTTTCTAATTCACCCCTCCACTTT. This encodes CASSLSSPRLSNSPLHF.

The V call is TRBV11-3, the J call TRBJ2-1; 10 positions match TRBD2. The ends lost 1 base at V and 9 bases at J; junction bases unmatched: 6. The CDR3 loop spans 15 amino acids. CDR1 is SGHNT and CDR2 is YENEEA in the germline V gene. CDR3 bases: TGTGCCAGCAGCTTAGGGCTAGCGGGGGAAGTTGAGCAGTTCTTC. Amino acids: CASSLGLAGEVEQFF.

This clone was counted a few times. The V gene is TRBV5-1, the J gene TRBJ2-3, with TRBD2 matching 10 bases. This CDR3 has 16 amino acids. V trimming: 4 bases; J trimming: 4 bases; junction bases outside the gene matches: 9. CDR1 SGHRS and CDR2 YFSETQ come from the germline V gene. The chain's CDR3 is CASSRRLAGESDTQYF. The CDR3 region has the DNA TGCGCCAGCAGCCGCCGACTAGCGGGTGAATCAGATACGCAGTATTTT.

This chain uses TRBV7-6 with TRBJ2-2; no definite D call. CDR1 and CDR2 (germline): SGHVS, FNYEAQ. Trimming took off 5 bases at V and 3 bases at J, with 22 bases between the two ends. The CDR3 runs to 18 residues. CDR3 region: CASSQAPSSLGDTGELFF. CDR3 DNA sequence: TGTGCCAGCAGCCAAGCCCCTTCTAGTTTGGGTGACACCGGGGAGCTGTTTTTT.

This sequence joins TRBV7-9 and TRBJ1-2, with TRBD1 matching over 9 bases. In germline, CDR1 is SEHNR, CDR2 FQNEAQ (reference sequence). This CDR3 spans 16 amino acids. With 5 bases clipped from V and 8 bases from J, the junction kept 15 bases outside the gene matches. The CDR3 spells CASSLPDRGGISGYTF. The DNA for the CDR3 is TGTGCCAGCAGCCTCCCGGACAGGGGAGGCATATCCGGCTACACCTTC.

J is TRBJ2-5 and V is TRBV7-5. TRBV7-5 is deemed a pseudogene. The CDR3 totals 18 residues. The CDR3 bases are TGTGCCAGAAGCTTCCGGACCGATAGAATCAACCTCCAAGAGACCCAGTACTTC. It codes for CARSFRTDRINLQETQYF.

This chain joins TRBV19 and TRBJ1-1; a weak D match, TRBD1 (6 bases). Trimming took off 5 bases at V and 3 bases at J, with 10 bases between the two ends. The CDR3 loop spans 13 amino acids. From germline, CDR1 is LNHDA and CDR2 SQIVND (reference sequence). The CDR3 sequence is CASSVRGDTEAFF. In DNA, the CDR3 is TGTGCCAGTAGTGTTAGGGGGGACACTGAAGCTTTCTTT.

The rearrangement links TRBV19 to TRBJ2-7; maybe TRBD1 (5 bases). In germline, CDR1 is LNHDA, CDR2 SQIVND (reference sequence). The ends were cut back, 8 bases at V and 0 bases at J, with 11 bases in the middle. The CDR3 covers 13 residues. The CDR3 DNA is TGTGCCAGTGCCGACAGTAACTCCTACGAGCAGTACTTC. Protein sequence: CASADSNSYEQYF.

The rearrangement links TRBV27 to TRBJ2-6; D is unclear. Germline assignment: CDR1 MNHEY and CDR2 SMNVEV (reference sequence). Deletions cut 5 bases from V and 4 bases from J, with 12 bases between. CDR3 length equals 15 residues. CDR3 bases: TGTGCCAGCAGTAAAAGGGTATCAGGGGCCAACGTCCTGACTTTC. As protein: CASSKRVSGANVLTF.

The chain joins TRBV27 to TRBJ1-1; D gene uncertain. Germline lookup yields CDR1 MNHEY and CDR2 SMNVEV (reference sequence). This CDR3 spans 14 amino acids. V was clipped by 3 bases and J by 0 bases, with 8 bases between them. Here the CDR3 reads CASSLYQMNTEAFF. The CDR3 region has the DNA TGTGCCAGCAGTTTGTACCAGATGAACACTGAAGCTTTCTTT.

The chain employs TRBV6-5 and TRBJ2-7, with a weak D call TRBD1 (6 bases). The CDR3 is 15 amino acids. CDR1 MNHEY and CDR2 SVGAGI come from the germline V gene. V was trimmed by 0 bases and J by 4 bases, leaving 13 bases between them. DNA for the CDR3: TGTGCCAGCAGTTACTCGTCAGGGGAAAAATACGAGCAGTACTTC. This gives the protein CASSYSSGEKYEQYF.

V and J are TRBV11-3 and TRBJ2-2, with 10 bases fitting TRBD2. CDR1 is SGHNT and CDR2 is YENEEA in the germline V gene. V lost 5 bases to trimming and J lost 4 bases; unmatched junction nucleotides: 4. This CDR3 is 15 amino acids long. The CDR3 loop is CASSDKRGGTGELFF. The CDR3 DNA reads TGTGCCAGCAGCGACAAGCGGGGGGGCACCGGGGAGCTGTTTTTT. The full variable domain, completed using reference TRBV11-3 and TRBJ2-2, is EAGVVQSPRYKIIEKKQPVAFWCNPISGHNTLYWYLQNLGQGPELLIRYENEEAVDDSQLPKDRFSAERLKGVDSTLKIQPAELGDSAVYLCASSDKRGGTGELFFGEGSRLTVL.

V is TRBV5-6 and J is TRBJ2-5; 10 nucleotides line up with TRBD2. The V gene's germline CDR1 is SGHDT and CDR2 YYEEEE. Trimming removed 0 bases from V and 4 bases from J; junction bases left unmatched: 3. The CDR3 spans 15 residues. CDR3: CASSLERGGLETQYF. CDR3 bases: TGTGCCAGCAGCTTGGAGCGGGGGGGCTTAGAGACCCAGTACTTC.

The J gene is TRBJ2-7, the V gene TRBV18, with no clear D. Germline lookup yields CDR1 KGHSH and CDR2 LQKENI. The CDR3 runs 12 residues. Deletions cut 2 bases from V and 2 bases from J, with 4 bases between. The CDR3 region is CASSPGAYEQYF. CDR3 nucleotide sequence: TGTGCCAGCTCACCAGGAGCCTACGAGCAGTACTTC. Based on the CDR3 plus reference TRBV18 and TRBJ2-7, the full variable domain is NAGVMQNPRHLVRRRGQEARLRCSPMKGHSHVYWYRQLPEEGLKFMVYLQKENIIDESGMPKERFSAEFPKEGPSILRIQQVVRGDSAAYFCASSPGAYEQYFGPGTRLTVT.

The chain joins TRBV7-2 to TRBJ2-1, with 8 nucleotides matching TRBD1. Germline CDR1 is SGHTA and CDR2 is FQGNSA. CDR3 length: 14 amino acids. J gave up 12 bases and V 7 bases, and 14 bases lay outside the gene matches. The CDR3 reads CASNLDRAGQAQFF. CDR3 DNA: TGTGCCAGCAACTTGGACAGGGCTGGGCAGGCGCAGTTCTTC.

Here the CDR3 reads CASSLTSGRSTDTQYF. In DNA form, the CDR3 reads TGTGCCAGCTCCCTGACTAGCGGGAGGTCCACAGATACGCAGTATTTT. The genes are TRBV18 and TRBJ2-3; the match to TRBD2 covers 13 bases. Germline CDR1 is KGHSH and CDR2 is LQKENI. This CDR3 spans 16 amino acids. The V segment lost 6 bases and the J segment 2 bases; nucleotides outside the gene matches: 5.